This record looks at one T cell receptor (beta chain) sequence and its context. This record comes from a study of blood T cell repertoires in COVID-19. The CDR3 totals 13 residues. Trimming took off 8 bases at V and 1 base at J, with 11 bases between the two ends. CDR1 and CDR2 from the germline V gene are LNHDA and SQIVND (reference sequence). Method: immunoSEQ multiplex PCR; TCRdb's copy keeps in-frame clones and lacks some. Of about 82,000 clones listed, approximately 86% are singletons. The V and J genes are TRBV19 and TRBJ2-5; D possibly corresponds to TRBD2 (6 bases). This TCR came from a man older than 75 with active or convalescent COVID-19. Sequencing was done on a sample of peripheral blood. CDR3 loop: CASSNGGQETQYF. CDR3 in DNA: TGTGCCAGTTCTAACGGGGGCCAAGAGACCCAGTACTTC.